Presented here are 26 T cell receptor beta chains from one specimen sequenced in a study of cytomegalovirus exposure and HLA in healthy donors. The PCR ran on 60 Vbeta and 13 Jbeta primers. Profiled with immunoSEQ multiplex PCR; TCRdb holds only in-frame clones, not every one. The sample includes about 98,000 clones, less than 70% seen only once; the top ten take about 1.2%. Sequencing was carried out using PBMCs. Receptors were obtained from a female donor in good health and CMV-seronegative.

The rearrangement uses TRBV14 and TRBJ1-6; D may be TRBD1 (5 bases). The germline CDR1 and CDR2 sequences are SGHDN and FVKESK. There are 15 residues in the CDR3. V lost 1 base, J lost 8 bases, and 12 bases lay in between. Here the CDR3 DNA reads TGTGCCAGCAGCCAAGGGATGGGGCTGGATTCACCCCTCCACTTT. Its translation is CASSQGMGLDSPLHF.

The chain employs TRBV15 and TRBJ1-2; D is ambiguous. V shed 0 bases and J shed 8 bases, with 22 bases lying between them. This CDR3 is 17 amino acids long. Germline CDR1 LNHNV, CDR2 YYDKDF (reference sequence). The CDR3 here is CATSRDGGAGNSKGYTF. In DNA, the CDR3 is TGTGCCACCAGCAGAGATGGAGGAGCCGGGAATTCTAAGGGCTACACCTTC.

The chain couples TRBV2 to TRBJ2-1, with 10 bases aligning to TRBD2. This CDR3 spans 12 amino acids. V was pared by 5 bases and J by 16 bases, with 8 bases of the junction left unmatched. Germline V gene lookup returns CDR1 SNHLY and CDR2 FYNNEI. CDR3 nucleotide sequence: TGTGCCAGCAGTTACAGCGGGGGGGCCTCCTTCTTC. Translating gives CASSYSGGASFF.

The gene calls are TRBV9 and TRBJ2-7, with TRBD2 identical over 9 bases. The J segment lost 4 bases and the V segment lost 4 bases, leaving 15 bases of the junction unmatched. Looked up from germline, CDR1 is SGDLS and CDR2 is YYNGEE. This CDR3 has 17 residues. Here the CDR3 DNA reads TGTGCCAGCAGCCCGCGGGGGGGTGCGGGGGGGCAATACGAGCAGTACTTC. Its translation is CASSPRGGAGGQYEQYF.

The chain recombines TRBV19 with TRBJ1-1; D might be TRBD1 (6 bases). Germline CDR1 is LNHDA and CDR2 is SQIVND (reference sequence). Trimming shortened V by 1 base and J by 1 base, and 10 bases separated the two germline ends. This CDR3 is built from 15 residues. CDR3 coding DNA: TGTGCCAGTAGTATAGGTCCACAGGGGAACACTGAAGCTTTCTTT. The encoded protein is CASSIGPQGNTEAFF.

The chain couples TRBV19 to TRBJ1-1; unclear D gene. CDR3 length: 15 residues. Germline assignment: CDR1 LNHDA and CDR2 SQIVND (reference sequence). Trimming took off 4 bases at V and 1 base at J, with 13 bases between the two ends. For the CDR3, the DNA is TGTGCCAGTAGTAGCGCTAGGCTGCCGAACACTGAAGCTTTCTTT. Translated: CASSSARLPNTEAFF.

The rearrangement joins TRBV27 to TRBJ2-7, with 13 bases that match TRBD2. This CDR3 contains 17 residues. CDR1 MNHEY and CDR2 SMNVEV come from the germline V gene (reference sequence). The junction had 15 bases not matched to a gene; V was cut back by 6 bases and J by 7 bases. The CDR3 coding sequence is TGTGCCAGCAGCAAAGGACTAGCGGGAGACAGAAGGGATGAGCAGTACTTC. It yields the protein CASSKGLAGDRRDEQYF.

This chain links TRBV18 with TRBJ2-5; D uncertain. Looked up from germline, CDR1 is KGHSH and CDR2 is LQKENI. The V gene lost 3 bases and the J gene lost 0 bases, with 5 bases spanning the gap. This CDR3 contains 13 residues. In DNA, the CDR3 is TGTGCCAGCTCACCCGAGAACCAAGAGACCCAGTACTTC. Residues: CASSPENQETQYF.

This clone was observed a handful of times. The chain is built from TRBV2 and TRBJ1-2; maybe TRBD1 (6 bases). CDR3 length: 14 residues. Germline V gives CDR1 SNHLY, CDR2 FYNNEI. The ends were cut back, 5 bases at V and 1 base at J, with 11 bases in the middle. CDR3 sequence (DNA): TGTGCCAGCAGTCCCGGACAGAATAACTATGGCTACACCTTC. This gives the protein CASSPGQNNYGYTF.

The CDR3 DNA reads as TGTGCCAGCAGTTCGACCCCAGACACGGTGAACATTCAGTACTTC. It encodes CASSSTPDTVNIQYF. The chain uses TRBV6-5 and TRBJ2-4; D is uncertain. Germline CDR1 MNHEY, CDR2 SVGAGI. The CDR3 covers 15 residues. V gave up 4 bases and J gave up 7 bases, with 17 bases separating them.

This clone was found a few times. The rearrangement joins TRBV5-4 to TRBJ2-3, with D possibly matching TRBD2 (5 bases). V lost 4 bases, J lost 4 bases, and 13 bases lay in between. The germline CDR1 and CDR2 sequences are SGHNT and YYREEE (reference sequence). The CDR3 consists of 14 residues. The CDR3 protein is CASSPPGSADTQYF. In DNA, the CDR3 is TGTGCCAGCAGCCCCCCGGGGAGCGCAGATACGCAGTATTTT.

J is TRBJ2-1 and V is TRBV15, with TRBD2 matching 7 bases. V lost 0 bases and J lost 8; bases outside the gene matches: 7. CDR3 length equals 15 residues. Germline-derived CDR1 and CDR2 are LNHNV and YYDKDF (reference sequence). The chain's CDR3 is CATSREWLAEDEQFF. CDR3 in DNA: TGTGCCACCAGCAGAGAGTGGCTAGCGGAAGATGAGCAGTTCTTC.

Only one count was recorded for this clone. This chain connects TRBV28 to TRBJ1-1, with D uncertain. CDR3 size: 12 residues. The germline gives CDR1 MDHEN, CDR2 SYDVKM. The V and J ends lost 1 base and 11 bases respectively, with 11 bases between them. This chain's CDR3 is CASSLSSGPAFF. In DNA, the CDR3 is TGTGCCAGCAGTTTATCCTCCGGTCCTGCTTTCTTT.

The chain carries TRBV28 and TRBJ2-1, with 12 positions matching TRBD2. Germline CDR1 reads MDHEN; CDR2 reads SYDVKM. The CDR3 runs 15 residues. The junction had 6 bases not matched to a gene; V was cut back by 3 bases and J by 9 bases. DNA of the CDR3: TGTGCCAGCAGTTTTTGGCTAGCGGGAGGGCTTGAGCAGTTCTTC. Translated: CASSFWLAGGLEQFF.

The chain carries TRBV5-1 and TRBJ2-3, with a tentative D call TRBD2 (6 bases). Germline lookup yields CDR1 SGHRS and CDR2 YFSETQ. This CDR3 spans 14 amino acids. The V end lost 4 bases, the J end lost 0 bases, and 9 bases lay between the germline ends. CDR3 region: CASSRRASTDTQYF. DNA for the CDR3: TGCGCCAGCAGCAGGAGGGCGAGCACAGATACGCAGTATTTT.

The chain uses TRBV5-1 and TRBJ2-2, with 9 nucleotides matching TRBD2. The V segment lost 1 base and the J segment 5 bases; nucleotides outside the gene matches: 6. This CDR3 contains 16 residues. Germline assignment: CDR1 SGHRS and CDR2 YFSETQ. This CDR3 reads CASSLSAGGRTGELFF. The CDR3 nucleotides read TGCGCCAGCAGCTTGTCTGCGGGAGGGAGGACCGGGGAGCTGTTTTTT. Based on the CDR3 plus reference TRBV5-1 and TRBJ2-2, the full variable domain is KAGVTQTPRYLIKTRGQQVTLSCSPISGHRSVSWYQQTPGQGLQFLFEYFSETQRNKGNFPGRFSGRQFSNSRSEMNVSTLELGDSALYLCASSLSAGGRTGELFFGEGSRLTVL.

V is TRBV10-3 and J is TRBJ1-1, with 8 bases identical to TRBD1. With 3 bases clipped from V and 5 bases from J, the junction kept 5 bases outside the gene matches. Germline CDR1 reads ENHRY; CDR2 reads SYGVKD. CDR3 length equals 14 residues. DNA of the CDR3: TGTGCCATCAGTGACGACAGGGGAGGGACTGAAGCTTTCTTT. Translated: CAISDDRGGTEAFF.

This chain uses TRBV6-1 with TRBJ2-3; TRBD2 agrees at 8 bases. In germline, CDR1 is MNHNS, CDR2 SASEGT. V trimming: 4 bases; J trimming: 2 bases; junction bases outside the gene matches: 5. The CDR3 runs to 15 residues. CDR3 coding DNA: TGTGCCAGCAGTGCCGGACTAGCAGTCACAGATACGCAGTATTTT. This gives the protein CASSAGLAVTDTQYF.

In this sample, this clone turned up once. This sequence joins TRBV27 and TRBJ2-1; 8 positions agree with TRBD2. CDR3 length: 14 amino acids. The germline V gene has CDR1 MNHEY and CDR2 SMNVEV (reference sequence). The V and J ends lost 6 bases and 6 bases, in that order; junction bases with no gene match: 7. The CDR3 region has the DNA TGTGCCAGCAGGATTAGCGGGGCGTCCAATGAGCAGTTCTTC. Translating gives CASRISGASNEQFF.

In its sample, this clone was seen a few times. The CDR3 spells CASRSVGRGTEAFF. In nucleotides, the CDR3 is TGTGCCAGTAGGAGCGTCGGGCGAGGGACTGAAGCTTTCTTT. V and J are TRBV19 and TRBJ1-1; no clear D gene. This CDR3 is built from 14 residues. Germline V CDR1 and CDR2: LNHDA, SQIVND (reference sequence). The V end was cut by 6 bases, the J end by 5 bases, with 16 bases between.

A word on this clone: The junction departs from germline at one end; a sequencing error may be responsible. J is TRBJ2-2 and V is TRBV7-9, with D tentatively TRBD2 (6 bases). This CDR3 has 15 residues. Germline V gene lookup returns CDR1 SEHNR and CDR2 FQNEAQ (reference sequence). CDR3 amino acids: CSSSLWAGGTGELFF. CDR3 bases: TGTTCCAGCAGCTTATGGGCCGGGGGCACCGGGGAGCTGTTTTTT.

The chain joins TRBV30 to TRBJ2-2; TRBD1 matches at 8 bases. The CDR3 has 15 amino acids. The germline V gene encodes CDR1 GTSNPN and CDR2 SVGIG (reference sequence). V lost 0 bases to trimming and J lost 4 bases; unmatched junction nucleotides: 4. The CDR3 DNA reads TGTGCCTGGAGTGTAGACGGACAGGGCACCGGGGAGCTGTTTTTT. It is translated as CAWSVDGQGTGELFF. Variable domain in full (rest from reference TRBV30 and TRBJ2-2): SQTIHQWPATLVQPVGSPLSLECTVEGTSNPNLYWYRQAAGRGLQLLFYSVGIGQISSEVPQNLSASRPQDRQFILSSKKLLLSDSGFYLCAWSVDGQGTGELFFGEGSRLTVL.

The V and J genes are TRBV6-5 and TRBJ1-3; D unclear. CDR1 is MNHEY, CDR2 SVGAGI, per germline. V gave up 4 bases and J gave up 4 bases, with 8 bases separating them. The CDR3 is made up of 13 amino acids. CDR3 sequence: CASSSSRGNTIYF. The CDR3 DNA reads as TGTGCCAGCAGTTCTAGTAGGGGAAACACCATATATTTT.

The chain recombines TRBV30 with TRBJ2-3; the match to TRBD2 covers 8 bases. Germline-derived CDR1 and CDR2 are GTSNPN and SVGIG (reference sequence). V shed 3 bases and J 1 base; nucleotides not matched to a gene: 0. This CDR3 has 13 amino acids. The CDR3 nucleotides are TGTGCCTGGAGGACTAGCGGCACAGATACGCAGTATTTT. This codes for CAWRTSGTDTQYF.

The rearrangement joins TRBV12-5 to TRBJ2-3; D is perhaps TRBD1 (7 bases). Deletions cut 0 bases from V and 7 bases from J, with 17 bases between. Germline V gene data show CDR1 as LGHNT and CDR2 as FRNRAP. The CDR3 has 16 amino acids. The CDR3, as DNA: TGTGCTAGTGGTTTGGTACTCGGAGGGGGCGCACATACGCAGTATTTT. Residues: CASGLVLGGGAHTQYF.

Comment on this clone: The junction does not match germline at one end; this may be a read error. The chain employs TRBV7-2 and TRBJ2-1; 9 bases match TRBD2. The CDR3 spans 12 residues. Germline values: CDR1 SGHTA, CDR2 FQGNSA. The CDR3 reads CASSLELAGQLF. The CDR3 DNA reads as TGTGCCAGCAGCTTAGAACTAGCGGGCCAGCTCTTC.